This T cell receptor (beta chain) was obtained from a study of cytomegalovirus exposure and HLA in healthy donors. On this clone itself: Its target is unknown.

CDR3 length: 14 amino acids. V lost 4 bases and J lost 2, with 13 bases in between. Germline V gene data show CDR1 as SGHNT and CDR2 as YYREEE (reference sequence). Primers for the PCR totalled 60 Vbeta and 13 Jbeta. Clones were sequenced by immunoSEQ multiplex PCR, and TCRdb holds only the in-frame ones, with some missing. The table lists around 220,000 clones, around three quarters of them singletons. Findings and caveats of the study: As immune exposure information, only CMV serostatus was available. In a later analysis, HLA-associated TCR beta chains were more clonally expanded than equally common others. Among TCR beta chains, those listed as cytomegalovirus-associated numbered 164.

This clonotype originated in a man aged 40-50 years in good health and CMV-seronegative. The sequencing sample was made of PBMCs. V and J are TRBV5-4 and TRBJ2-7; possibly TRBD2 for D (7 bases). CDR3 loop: CASSPGGRPYEQYF. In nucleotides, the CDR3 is TGTGCCAGCAGCCCGGGGGGCAGACCCTACGAGCAGTACTTC.